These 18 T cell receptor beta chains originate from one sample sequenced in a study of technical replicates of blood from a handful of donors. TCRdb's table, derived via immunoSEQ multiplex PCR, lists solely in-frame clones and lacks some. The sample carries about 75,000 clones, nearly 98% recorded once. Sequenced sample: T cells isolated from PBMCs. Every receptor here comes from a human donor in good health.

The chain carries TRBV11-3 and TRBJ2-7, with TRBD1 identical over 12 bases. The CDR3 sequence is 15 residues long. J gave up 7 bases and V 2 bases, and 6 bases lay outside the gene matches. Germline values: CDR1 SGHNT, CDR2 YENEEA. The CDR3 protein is CASSLLGQGAREQYF. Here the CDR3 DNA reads TGTGCCAGCAGCTTATTGGGACAGGGGGCAAGGGAGCAGTACTTC.

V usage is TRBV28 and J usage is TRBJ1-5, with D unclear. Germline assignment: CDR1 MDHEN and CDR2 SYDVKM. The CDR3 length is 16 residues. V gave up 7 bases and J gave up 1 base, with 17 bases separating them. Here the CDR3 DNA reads TGTGCCAGCAATTCCCATATGCGGAGAAGCAATCAGCCCCAGCATTTT. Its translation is CASNSHMRRSNQPQHF. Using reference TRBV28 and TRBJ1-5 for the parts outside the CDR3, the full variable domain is DVKVTQSSRYLVKRTGEKVFLECVQDMDHENMFWYRQDPGLGLRLIYFSYDVKMKEKGDIPEGYSVSREKKERFSLILESASTNQTSMYLCASNSHMRRSNQPQHFGDGTRLSIL.

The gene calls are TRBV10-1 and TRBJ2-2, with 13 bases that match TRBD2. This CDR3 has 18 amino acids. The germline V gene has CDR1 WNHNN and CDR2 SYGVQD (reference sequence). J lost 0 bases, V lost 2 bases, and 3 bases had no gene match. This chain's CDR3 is CASSEGGLAGSNTGELFF. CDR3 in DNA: TGCGCCAGCAGTGAGGGGGGACTAGCGGGGTCGAACACCGGGGAGCTGTTTTTT.

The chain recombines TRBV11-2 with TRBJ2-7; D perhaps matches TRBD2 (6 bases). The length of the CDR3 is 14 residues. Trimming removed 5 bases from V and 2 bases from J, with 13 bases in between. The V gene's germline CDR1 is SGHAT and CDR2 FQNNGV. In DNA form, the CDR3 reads TGTGCCAGCAGCCGCGAGGTAGCGGCCTACGAGCAGTACTTC. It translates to CASSREVAAYEQYF.

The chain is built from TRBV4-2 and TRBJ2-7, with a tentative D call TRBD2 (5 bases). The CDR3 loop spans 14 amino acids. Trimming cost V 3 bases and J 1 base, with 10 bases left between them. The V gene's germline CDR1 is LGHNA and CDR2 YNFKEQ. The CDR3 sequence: CASSQEAGSYEQYF. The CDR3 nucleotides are TGTGCCAGCAGCCAGGAGGCCGGATCCTACGAGCAGTACTTC.

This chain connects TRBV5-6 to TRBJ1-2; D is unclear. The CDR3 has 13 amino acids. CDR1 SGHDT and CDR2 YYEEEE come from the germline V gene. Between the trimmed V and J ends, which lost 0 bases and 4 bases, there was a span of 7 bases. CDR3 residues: CASSLEPGYGYTF. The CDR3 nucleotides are TGTGCCAGCAGCTTGGAACCGGGCTATGGCTACACCTTC.

The CDR3 DNA is TGCGCCAGCAGCCAAGTAGCGGGAGAAGATTACGAGCAGTACTTC. Its translation is CASSQVAGEDYEQYF. This chain uses TRBV4-1 with TRBJ2-7, with 9 bases lining up with TRBD2. Germline-derived CDR1 and CDR2 are MGHRA and YSYEKL. The CDR3 consists of 15 residues. V trimming: 1 base; J trimming: 4 bases; junction bases outside the gene matches: 5.

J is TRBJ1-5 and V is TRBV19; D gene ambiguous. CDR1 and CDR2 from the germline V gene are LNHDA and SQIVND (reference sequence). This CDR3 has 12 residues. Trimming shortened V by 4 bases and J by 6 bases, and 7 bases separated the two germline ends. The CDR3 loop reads CASSTLGQPQHF. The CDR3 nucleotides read TGTGCCAGTAGTACTCTCGGTCAGCCCCAGCATTTT.

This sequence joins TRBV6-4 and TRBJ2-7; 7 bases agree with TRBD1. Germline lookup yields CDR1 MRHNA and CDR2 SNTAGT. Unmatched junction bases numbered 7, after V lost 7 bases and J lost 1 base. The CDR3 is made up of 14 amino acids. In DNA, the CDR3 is TGTGCCAGCACTGTCGACAGGGCATCCTACGAGCAGTACTTC. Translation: CASTVDRASYEQYF.

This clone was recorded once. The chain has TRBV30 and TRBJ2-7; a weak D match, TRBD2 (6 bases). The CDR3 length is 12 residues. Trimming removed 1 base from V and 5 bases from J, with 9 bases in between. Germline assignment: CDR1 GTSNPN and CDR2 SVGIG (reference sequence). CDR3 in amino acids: CAWSGSGDEQYF. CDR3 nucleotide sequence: TGTGCCTGGAGTGGCTCGGGGGACGAGCAGTACTTC.

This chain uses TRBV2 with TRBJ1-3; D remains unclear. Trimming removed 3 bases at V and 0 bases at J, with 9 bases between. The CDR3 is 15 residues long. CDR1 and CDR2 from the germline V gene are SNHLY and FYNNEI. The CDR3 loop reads CASSDAYSSGNTIYF. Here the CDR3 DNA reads TGTGCCAGCAGTGATGCTTACTCCTCTGGAAACACCATATATTTT.

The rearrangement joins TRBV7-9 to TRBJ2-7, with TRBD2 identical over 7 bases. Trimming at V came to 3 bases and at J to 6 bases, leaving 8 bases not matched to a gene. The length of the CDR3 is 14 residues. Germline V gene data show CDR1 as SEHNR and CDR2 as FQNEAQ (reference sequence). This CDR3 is CASSFWEGPGEQYF. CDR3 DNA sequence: TGTGCCAGCAGCTTTTGGGAGGGCCCCGGCGAGCAGTACTTC.

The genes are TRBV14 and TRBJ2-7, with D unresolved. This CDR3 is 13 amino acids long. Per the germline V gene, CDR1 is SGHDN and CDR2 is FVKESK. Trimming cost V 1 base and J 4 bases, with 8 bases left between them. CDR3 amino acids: CASSQGLFYEQYF. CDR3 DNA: TGTGCCAGCAGCCAAGGACTTTTTTACGAGCAGTACTTC.

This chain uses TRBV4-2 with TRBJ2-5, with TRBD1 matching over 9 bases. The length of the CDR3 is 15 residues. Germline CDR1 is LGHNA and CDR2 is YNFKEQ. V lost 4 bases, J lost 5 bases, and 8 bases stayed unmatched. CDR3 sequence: CASSPRGQGGETQYF. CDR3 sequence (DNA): TGTGCCAGCAGCCCCCGGGGACAGGGAGGGGAGACCCAGTACTTC.

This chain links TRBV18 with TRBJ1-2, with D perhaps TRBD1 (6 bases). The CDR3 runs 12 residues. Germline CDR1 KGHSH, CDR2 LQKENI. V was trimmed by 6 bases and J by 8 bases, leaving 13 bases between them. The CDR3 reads CASSQQGPGYTF. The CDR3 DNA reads TGTGCCAGCTCGCAACAGGGTCCGGGCTACACCTTC.

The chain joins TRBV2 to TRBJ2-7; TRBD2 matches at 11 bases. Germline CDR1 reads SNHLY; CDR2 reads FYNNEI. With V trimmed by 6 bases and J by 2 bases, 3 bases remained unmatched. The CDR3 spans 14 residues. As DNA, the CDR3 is TGTGCCAGCAGGGCTAGCGGGGGGACCTACGAGCAGTACTTC. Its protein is CASRASGGTYEQYF.

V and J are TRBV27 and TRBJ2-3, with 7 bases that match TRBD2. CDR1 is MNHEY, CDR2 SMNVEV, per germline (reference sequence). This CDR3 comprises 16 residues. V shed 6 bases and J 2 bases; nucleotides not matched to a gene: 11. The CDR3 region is CASRSAGSGHTDTQYF. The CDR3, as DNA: TGTGCCAGCAGGTCAGCGGGATCAGGACACACAGATACGCAGTATTTT.

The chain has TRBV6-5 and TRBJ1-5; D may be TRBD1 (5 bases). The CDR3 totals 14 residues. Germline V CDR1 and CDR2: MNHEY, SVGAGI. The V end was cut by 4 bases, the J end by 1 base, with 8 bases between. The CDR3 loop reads CASSSDMSNQPQHF. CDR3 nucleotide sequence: TGTGCCAGCAGTTCGGACATGAGCAATCAGCCCCAGCATTTT.